A selection of T cell receptor beta chains follows, all from one sample in a study of type 1 and type 2 diabetes patients. TCRdb ran MiXCR on the multiplex PCR reads and lists one entry per CDR3 protein. The sample has around 300,000 distinct CDR3 sequences, over 45% seen once. The sequenced sample consisted of peripheral blood mononuclear cells (PBMCs). Every receptor here comes from a man between 18 and 35 years old with type 2 diabetes. The CDR3 runs from the conserved cysteine through the conserved F or W. Each record gives: clone size, J gene, V gene, D gene, CDR3 length, CDR3 DNA, CDR3 protein. A D gene is named only where the DNA matches it firmly. The size entry is marked missing in some rows and otherwise reads once, few, many or a size class.

many	TRBJ2-7	TRBV10-3	-	13	TGTGCCATCAGTGAGGAGGGGACCTACGAGCAGTACTTC	CAISEEGTYEQYF
-	TRBJ2-7	TRBV6-2/TRBV6-3	-	14	TGTGCCAGCAGTTACTCGTTTAGGATGGGCGAGCAGTACTTC	CASSYSFRMGEQYF
-	TRBJ2-5	TRBV19	TRBD2	15	TGTGCCAGTACCCCTGGACTAGCGGGAAGAGAGACCCAGTACTTC	CASTPGLAGRETQYF
few	TRBJ2-7	TRBV7-2	-	15	TGTGCCAGCAGCTTAGGGGGCATAGGGTCCTACGAGCAGTACTTC	CASSLGGIGSYEQYF
-	TRBJ1-1	TRBV20-1	-	15	TGCAGTGCTAGTAATCCAGGGATCCCCAACACTGAAGCTTTCTTT	CSASNPGIPNTEAFF
-	TRBJ1-5	TRBV14	-	15	TGTGCCAGCAGCCATCGGGCAGATAGCAATCAGCCCCAGCATTTT	CASSHRADSNQPQHF
few	TRBJ2-1	TRBV30	-	11	TGTGCCTGGAGTTCCCTCAATGAGCAGTTCTTC	CAWSSLNEQFF
few	TRBJ2-3	TRBV20-1	TRBD2	14	TGCAGTGGGGTCCTAGCGGGACCCACAGATACGCAGTATTTT	CSGVLAGPTDTQYF
-	TRBJ1-1	TRBV6-1	-	13	TGTGCCAGCAGTAATGTGCTGAACACTGAAGCTTTTTTT	CASSNVLNTEAFF
few	TRBJ1-4	TRBV6-6	-	16	TGTGCCAGCCGCGATTGGGGTGCCGCAACTAATGAAAAACTGTTTTTT	CASRDWGAATNEKLFF
once	TRBJ2-3	TRBV20-1	TRBD2	17	TGCAGTGCCAGCAATCCTACTAGCGCAACCGGTGCAGATACGCAGTATTTT	CSASNPTSATGADTQYF
-	TRBJ1-2	TRBV12-3/TRBV12-4	TRBD1	16	TGTGCCAGCAGTTTGCTCATCCGGGACAGGGGATATGGCTACACCTTC	CASSLLIRDRGYGYTF
-	TRBJ2-5	TRBV10-1	-	13	TGCGCCAGCAGTGGTAGCGGCCAAGAGACCCAGTACTTC	CASSGSGQETQYF
few	TRBJ1-1	TRBV29-1	-	12	TGCAGCGTTAATCAGGGGCGCACTGAAGCTTTCTTT	CSVNQGRTEAFF
few	TRBJ1-1	TRBV7-3	-	13	TGTGCCAGCAGCTCCTCTATGAACACTGAAGCTTTCTTT	CASSSSMNTEAFF
few	TRBJ1-2	TRBV10-2	-	12	TGCGCCAGCAGTGAGCCCGGAGTTGGCTACACCTTC	CASSEPGVGYTF
few	TRBJ2-7	TRBV2	-	14	TGTGCCAGCAGGATAAACCTCGCCTCCTACGAGCAGTACTTC	CASRINLASYEQYF
-	TRBJ2-1	TRBV7-8	-	15	TGTGCCAGCAGCTTAGGTCCCGCTTACAACAATGAGCAGTTCTTC	CASSLGPAYNNEQFF
once	TRBJ2-2	TRBV20-1	TRBD1	15	TGCAGTGCTTTACACGGGGACAGGGGTATCGGGGAGCTGTTTTTT	CSALHGDRGIGELFF
once	TRBJ2-3	TRBV7-2	TRBD2	17	TGCGCCAGCAGCTTGGGGGGGGGACTAGCGGAGGCAGATACGCAGTATTTT	CASSLGGGLAEADTQYF
few	TRBJ2-5	TRBV19	-	17	TGTGCCAGTAGTATCGGCTTGGTCGGGAGCCCGAAAGAGACCCAGTACTTC	CASSIGLVGSPKETQYF
-	TRBJ2-7	TRBV10-3	-	18	TGTGCCATCAGTGAGTCGCCAACCAAGACAGGAAAAACCTACGAGCAGTACTTC	CAISESPTKTGKTYEQYF
few	TRBJ1-1	TRBV19	TRBD1	15	TGTGCCAGTAGTACCCAACCAGGGGGTGGCACTGAAGCTTTCTTT	CASSTQPGGGTEAFF
few	TRBJ2-7	TRBV7-2	-	13	TGTGCCAGCAGCACCCAGGGTTCCTACGAGCAGTACTTC	CASSTQGSYEQYF
few	TRBJ2-1	TRBV11-3	-	18	TGTGCCAGCAGCTTCGCCGTACGGCTCGGAGGCGGATCAAATGAGCAGTTCTTC	CASSFAVRLGGGSNEQFF
-	TRBJ2-5	TRBV6-5	TRBD1	16	TGTGCCATCAGTGCTGCGGGACAGGGGGCCGAAGAGACCCAGTACTTC	CAISAAGQGAEETQYF
-	TRBJ1-1	TRBV19	TRBD1	16	TGTGCCAGTAGTCATCCGACAGGGTCGGTTAACACTGAAGCTTTCTTT	CASSHPTGSVNTEAFF
-	TRBJ2-7	TRBV7-9	TRBD1	15	TGTGCCAGCAGCTTAGTAGAACAGGGGAAGTACGAGCAGTACTTC	CASSLVEQGKYEQYF
-	TRBJ2-1	TRBV7-2	TRBD2	15	TGTGCCAGCAGCCCCGGCGGGAGCTCCTACAATGAGCAGTTCTTC	CASSPGGSSYNEQFF
few	TRBJ2-5	TRBV20-1	TRBD1	13	TGCAGCGTTGATCGGGGACAGCAAGAGACCCAGTACTTC	CSVDRGQQETQYF
-	TRBJ2-7	TRBV30	-	12	TGTGCCTGGAGTAGGACCATCTACGAGCAGTACTTC	CAWSRTIYEQYF
-	TRBJ1-1	TRBV25-1	TRBD1	11	TGTGCCAGCAGTGAGGGACAGGAAGCTTTCTTT	CASSEGQEAFF
-	TRBJ1-4	TRBV2	TRBD1	14	TGTGCCAGCAGTTTACGGACAGGCTATGAAAAACTGTTTTTT	CASSLRTGYEKLFF
-	TRBJ1-6	TRBV7-3	-	15	TGTGCCAGCAGCTTAGGAGGGTCAGATAATTCACCCCTCCACTTT	CASSLGGSDNSPLHF
-	TRBJ2-1	TRBV10-3	TRBD2	18	TGTGCCATCAGGGCAACTAGCGGGAGTGGTCGCGAGTACAATGAGCAGTTCTTC	CAIRATSGSGREYNEQFF
few	TRBJ1-1	TRBV7-2	-	14	TGTGCCAGCAGCTCTCTAATAAGTCTCGGTGAAGCTTTCTTT	CASSSLISLGEAFF
-	TRBJ1-3	TRBV19	-	14	TGTGCCAGTAGCCAATGGGGGTCCGGAAACACCATATATTTT	CASSQWGSGNTIYF
many	TRBJ2-1	TRBV30	TRBD1	13	TGTGCCTGGAGGGGACAGGGGTACAATGAGCAGTTCTTC	CAWRGQGYNEQFF
-	TRBJ2-3	TRBV14	-	11	TGTGCCAGCAGCCAAGGAGCGCTGCAGTATTTT	CASSQGALQYF
many	TRBJ2-5	TRBV12-3/TRBV12-4	-	14	TGTGCCAGCAGCCAGTTCGGGGACCAAGAGACCCAGTACTTC	CASSQFGDQETQYF
few	TRBJ2-7	TRBV19	-	15	TGTGCCAGTAGTATGGGGCAGGCGGGCTCCTACGAGCAGTACTTC	CASSMGQAGSYEQYF
many	TRBJ1-2	TRBV2	-	12	TGTGCCAGCAGTGCGCCGGGGTATGGCTACACCTTC	CASSAPGYGYTF
-	TRBJ1-2	TRBV9	-	15	TGTGCCAGCAGCGTAGACCCACTCCCCTCCGATGGCTACACCTTC	CASSVDPLPSDGYTF
many	TRBJ2-7	TRBV2	-	14	TGTGCCAGCCTCCCCCAACAGGGTCGCAACGAGCAGTACTTC	CASLPQQGRNEQYF
-	TRBJ1-1	TRBV7-9	-	13	TGTGCCAGCAGCAATTCGGTGAACACTGAAACTTTCTTT	CASSNSVNTETFF
-	TRBJ1-2	TRBV20-1	-	15	TGCAGTGCTAGAGATCTCAGGGGCTCGATGGGTGGCTACACCTTC	CSARDLRGSMGGYTF
few	TRBJ2-2	TRBV6-6	-	14	TGTGCCAGCAGCTCCGTTGCGAACACCGGGGAGCTGTTTTTT	CASSSVANTGELFF
few	TRBJ1-3	TRBV19	-	14	TGTGCCAGTATGACGGGGGAAGCTGGAAACACCATATATTTT	CASMTGEAGNTIYF
-	TRBJ1-2	TRBV6-6	-	11	TGTGCCAGCAGCGTCGAGTATGGCTACACCTTC	CASSVEYGYTF
-	TRBJ2-7	TRBV20-1	-	11	TGCAGTGCTCCAGCGGTAAACGAGCAGTACTTC	CSAPAVNEQYF
-	TRBJ2-2	TRBV7-8	-	19	TGTGCCAGCAGCCCACATGAGACCGGCAGGGGCCCGAACACCGGGGAGCTGTTTTTT	CASSPHETGRGPNTGELFF
-	TRBJ1-5	TRBV19	-	14	TGTGCCACGCTCGGGGGGGGATTCGGGCAGCCCCAGCATTTT	CATLGGGFGQPQHF
few	TRBJ1-5	TRBV28	TRBD1	16	TGTGCCAGCAGCCCTCACCCAGGGGGGATCAATCAGCCCCAGCATTTT	CASSPHPGGINQPQHF
few	TRBJ2-7	TRBV30	-	13	TGTGCCTTCGCAGGGGACCTCTCCTACGAGCAGTACTTC	CAFAGDLSYEQYF
-	TRBJ2-3	TRBV6-6	-	14	TGTGCCAGCAGTGTGAGTGAGGGCACAGATACGCAGTATTTT	CASSVSEGTDTQYF
-	TRBJ2-5	TRBV29-1	-	16	TGCAGCGCGGGCCCCCGGACAGCAGGTTACCAAGAGACCCAGTACTTC	CSAGPRTAGYQETQYF
-	TRBJ2-5	TRBV11-3	-	12	TGTGCCAGCAGCGGTCGTGAGGGGACCCAGTACTTC	CASSGREGTQYF
few	TRBJ2-2	TRBV7-2	-	15	TGTGCCAGCAGCTTATTCTGGGGGAACACCGGGGAGCTGTTTTTT	CASSLFWGNTGELFF